This passage covers 19 T cell receptor beta chains from one sample sequenced in a study of blood T cell repertoires in COVID-19. Method: immunoSEQ multiplex PCR; TCRdb's copy keeps in-frame clones and lacks some. Of some 180,000 clones detected, about four fifths appear once; the ten largest clones hold approximately 11%. Sequencing used peripheral blood. Source of these receptors: a middle-aged woman with COVID-19, enrolled during active disease.

This chain connects TRBV4-1 to TRBJ1-1; D remains ambiguous. From germline, CDR1 is MGHRA and CDR2 YSYEKL. The CDR3 loop spans 15 amino acids. V was trimmed by 0 bases and J by 4 bases, leaving 12 bases between them. CDR3 nucleotide sequence: TGCGCCAGCAGCCAAGAAGGCCCAGGAGGCACTGAAGCTTTCTTT. Its protein product is CASSQEGPGGTEAFF.

This clone has just one count. The J gene is TRBJ2-7, the V gene TRBV16, with 11 bases aligning to TRBD2. The CDR3 totals 16 residues. The germline V gene has CDR1 KGHSY and CDR2 FQNENV. V gave up 0 bases and J gave up 2 bases; unmatched junction bases: 3. CDR3 nucleotide sequence: TGTGCCAGCAGCCAATCGGTAGCGGGAGGGCCCTACGAGCAGTACTTC. It specifies CASSQSVAGGPYEQYF.

The V call is TRBV7-2, the J call TRBJ1-4; 7 bases map to TRBD1. Germline-derived CDR1 and CDR2 are SGHTA and FQGNSA. This CDR3 is 16 amino acids long. With V trimmed by 5 bases and J by 5 bases, 11 bases remained unmatched. The CDR3 here is CASSPAHRGENEKLFF. For the CDR3, the DNA is TGTGCCAGCAGCCCCGCGCACAGGGGAGAGAATGAAAAACTGTTTTTT.

V gene TRBV30 combines with J gene TRBJ2-3, with D tentatively TRBD2 (5 bases). This CDR3 is 11 amino acids long. Germline V gene lookup returns CDR1 GTSNPN and CDR2 SVGIG (reference sequence). With 5 bases removed from V and 5 bases from J, the gap between germline ends came to 8 bases. The CDR3 bases are TGTGCCTGGGGAAGCGGAGATACGCAGTATTTT. It yields the protein CAWGSGDTQYF.

Only one count was recorded for this clone. The chain links TRBV3-1 (or the pseudogene TRBV3-2) to TRBJ1-2; a possible D gene is TRBD1 (6 bases). The CDR3 has 12 amino acids. The V end was cut by 3 bases, the J end by 10 bases, with 12 bases between. CDR1 is LGHDT, CDR2 YNNKEL, per germline (reference sequence). The CDR3 DNA reads TGTGCCAGCAGCCACCCCGGACAGACCTACACCTTC. It codes for CASSHPGQTYTF.

The CDR3 bases are TGTGCCAGCAGTGAAACGGGACTACCTCTCTACAATGAGCAGTTCTTC. Its translation: CASSETGLPLYNEQFF. This chain joins TRBV28 and TRBJ2-1, with 7 bases aligning to TRBD2. This CDR3 has 16 residues. Losses at the gene ends were 5 bases for V and 3 bases for J; bases not matched to a gene: 10. CDR1 MDHEN and CDR2 SYDVKM come from the germline V gene.

This clone was seen a single time. In DNA form, the CDR3 reads TGTGCCAGCACGGTAGCGGGAGACAATGAGCAGTTCTTC. Its protein product is CASTVAGDNEQFF. This chain uses TRBV6-5 with TRBJ2-1; 9 bases are a match to TRBD2. The CDR3 runs 13 residues. V gave up 7 bases and J gave up 5 bases; unmatched junction bases: 3. CDR1 is MNHEY and CDR2 is SVGAGI in the germline V gene.

The chain carries TRBV5-4 and TRBJ2-3; 7 nucleotides agree with TRBD2. Germline V gene lookup returns CDR1 SGHNT and CDR2 YYREEE (reference sequence). The CDR3 is 15 residues long. The ends lost 0 bases at V and 4 bases at J; junction bases unmatched: 5. CDR3 amino acids: CASSLDGRRADTQYF. DNA for the CDR3: TGTGCCAGCAGCTTGGACGGGAGGAGGGCAGATACGCAGTATTTT.

V gene TRBV7-3 combines with J gene TRBJ2-1, with 14 nucleotides matching TRBD2. The junction had 5 bases not matched to a gene; V was cut back by 4 bases and J by 9 bases. CDR1 is SGHTA, CDR2 FQGTGA, per germline. This CDR3 contains 15 residues. The CDR3 reads CASSSTSGGAAEQFF. CDR3 DNA sequence: TGTGCCAGCAGCTCGACTAGCGGGGGGGCTGCTGAGCAGTTCTTC.

The chain has TRBV29-1 and TRBJ1-1, with D possibly being TRBD1 (6 bases). Trimming stripped 6 bases from V and 6 bases from J, with 20 bases between. Germline V CDR1 and CDR2: SQVTM, ANQGSEA. The CDR3 totals 14 residues. The CDR3 is CSVLGGQGIAEAFF. The CDR3, as DNA: TGCAGCGTCCTGGGGGGGCAGGGAATTGCTGAAGCTTTCTTT.

The chain carries TRBV6-5 and TRBJ2-7; a possible D gene is TRBD1 (5 bases). V was shortened by 7 bases and J by 6 bases, with 19 bases between the two germline ends. Looked up from germline, CDR1 is MNHEY and CDR2 is SVGAGI. The CDR3 runs 14 residues. CDR3 protein: CASTVGPRSIEQYF. CDR3 in DNA: TGTGCCAGCACAGTGGGGCCAAGGAGTATCGAGCAGTACTTC.

This clone was seen a single time. The rearrangement uses TRBV12-3 or TRBV12-4 and TRBJ2-1; 7 nucleotides match TRBD2. After removal of 5 bases from V and 14 bases from J, the junction contained 6 bases not matched to a gene. This CDR3 is 11 amino acids long. CDR3 loop: CASSSGTHEFF. CDR3 sequence (DNA): TGTGCCAGCAGTAGCGGGACTCATGAGTTCTTC.

The count of this clone is one. The V call is TRBV7-3, the J call TRBJ2-3; D may be TRBD2 (6 bases). The CDR3 loop spans 17 amino acids. From germline, CDR1 is SGHTA and CDR2 FQGTGA. V lost 6 bases and J 3 bases, leaving 22 bases between the germline ends. Here the CDR3 reads CASRSRDGGALTDTQYF. The CDR3 DNA follows: TGTGCCAGCAGGAGTCGCGACGGCGGGGCCCTAACAGATACGCAGTATTTT. The full variable domain, in which reference TRBV7-3 and TRBJ2-3 provide the parts outside the CDR3, is GAGVSQTPSNKVTEKGKYVELRCDPISGHTALYWYRQSLGQGPEFLIYFQGTGAADDSGLPNDRFFAVRPEGSVSTLKIQRTERGDSAVYLCASRSRDGGALTDTQYFGPGTRLTVL.

Of note for this clone: The same CDR3 can be traced to other DNA sequences in this sample. This chain joins TRBV11-2 and TRBJ1-1; TRBD1 aligns across 9 bases. V was clipped by 1 base and J by 5 bases; unmatched bases: 8. CDR1 and CDR2 from the germline V gene are SGHAT and FQNNGV. This CDR3 region has 16 residues. CDR3 coding DNA: TGTGCCAGCAGCTTAGCACAGGGGGCGAGTGGTACTGAAGCTTTCTTT. It translates to CASSLAQGASGTEAFF. Looking up the rest from reference TRBV11-2 and TRBJ1-1 gives the full variable domain: EAGVAQSPRYKIIEKRQSVAFWCNPISGHATLYWYQQILGQGPKLLIQFQNNGVVDDSQLPKDRFSAERLKGVDSTLKIQPAKLEDSAVYLCASSLAQGASGTEAFFGQGTRLTVV.

The rearrangement links TRBV2 to TRBJ1-5, with 7 bases identical to TRBD1. Germline CDR1 and CDR2: SNHLY and FYNNEI. V lost 7 bases, J lost 8 bases, and 14 bases stayed unmatched. The CDR3 runs to 15 residues. CDR3 in DNA: TGTGCCAGCAAAAAAACGACAGGGAGGATAGAGCCCCAGCATTTT. Translating it yields CASKKTTGRIEPQHF.

The chain carries TRBV5-4 and TRBJ2-7, with 7 bases fitting TRBD2. CDR3 length: 15 residues. V gave up 6 bases and J gave up 5 bases; unmatched junction bases: 14. Germline loops: CDR1 SGHNT, CDR2 YYREEE (reference sequence). The CDR3 bases are TGTGCCAGCACCTTTGGAGGCGGGAGAAGGGACGAGCAGTACTTC. Translation gives CASTFGGGRRDEQYF.

This clone has more than one count but fewer than ten. J is TRBJ2-3 and V is TRBV24-1; TRBD2 is a possible D gene (5 bases). The V and J ends lost 3 bases and 4 bases respectively, with 10 bases between them. Germline-derived CDR1 and CDR2 are KGHDR and SFDVKD. This CDR3 is 14 amino acids long. The CDR3 nucleotides read TGTGCCACCAGTGATGTCGGAGGAGCAGATACGCAGTATTTT. Its translation is CATSDVGGADTQYF.

The chain couples TRBV10-3 to TRBJ2-3; possibly TRBD1 for D (5 bases). CDR3 size: 13 residues. Germline V lookup: CDR1 ENHRY, CDR2 SYGVKD. V lost 5 bases, J lost 6 bases, and 12 bases lay in between. CDR3 in amino acids: CAISIQGGDTQYF. The CDR3 DNA reads TGTGCCATCAGTATTCAGGGTGGGGATACGCAGTATTTT.

The gene calls are TRBV5-1 and TRBJ2-1; D may be TRBD1 (5 bases). The V and J ends lost 3 bases and 4 bases respectively, with 14 bases between them. The V gene's germline CDR1 is SGHRS and CDR2 YFSETQ. The CDR3 is 15 residues long. CDR3 nucleotide sequence: TGCGCCAGCAGCTCGACCTCGACAGTTTACAATGAGCAGTTCTTC. It codes for CASSSTSTVYNEQFF. The full variable domain, in which reference TRBV5-1 and TRBJ2-1 provide the parts outside the CDR3, is KAGVTQTPRYLIKTRGQQVTLSCSPISGHRSVSWYQQTPGQGLQFLFEYFSETQRNKGNFPGRFSGRQFSNSRSEMNVSTLELGDSALYLCASSSTSTVYNEQFFGPGTRLTVL.